This T cell receptor (beta chain) came from a study of tumor-infiltrating lymphocytes in oesophageal squamous cell carcinoma. Germline CDR1 is KGHSH and CDR2 is LQKENI. The CDR3 sequence is 12 residues long. This clonotype is a singleton in its sample. From the PCR reads, TCRdb called clonotypes with MiXCR, one entry per CDR3 protein. The sample includes 13,000 or so distinct CDR3 sequences, 45% to 60% seen only once; the top ten take 12%. The chain is built from TRBV18 and TRBJ2-1, with a tentative D call TRBD1 (6 bases). The J call could be wrong; TRBJ1-2 is a better fit for the DNA end. The sequencing input was blood. This TCR was recovered from a female donor with esophageal squamous cell carcinoma. The CDR3: CASSPDSTGYTF. CDR3 nucleotides: TGTGCCAGCTCACCGGACAGTACGGGCTACACCTTC.